The TCR beta chain described here comes from a study of identical twins. The sample holds many counts of this clonotype. Each cDNA held unique molecular identifiers, and template switching gave it a universal primer site. TCRdb itself ran the 5' RACE reads through MiXCR, one entry per CDR3 protein. The table has around 690,000 distinct CDR3 sequences, 21% seen once. The CDR3 runs 14 residues. V shed 6 bases and J 5 bases; nucleotides not matched to a gene: 8. The germline V gene has CDR1 SGHTA and CDR2 FQGNSA. This sample also appeared in a second study, on T cells expressing NK-cell markers. That paper states: It was from sorted CD3+CD56+NKG2C+, CD3+CD56+NKG2C- and CD3+CD56-NKG2C+ T cells that TCR beta repertoires came. One of eight sequenced donors was HCMV-seronegative; the other seven were seropositive. Dominant NKG2C+ clonotypes in a handful of donors made up roughly 1.0-7.0% of CD8+ T cells.

Sample: PBMCs. The chain recombines TRBV7-2 with TRBJ2-7; 9 bases line up with TRBD1. The clonotype was recovered from a woman younger than 35 in good health. The CDR3 spells CASSPGDRVDEQYF. In DNA, the CDR3 is TGTGCCAGCAGTCCAGGGGACAGGGTCGACGAGCAGTACTTC.